This is a list of T cell receptor beta chains from one sample in a study of CD8 T cells in ankylosing spondylitis. TCRdb analysed the 5' RACE reads with MiXCR anew, one entry per CDR3 protein. The sample yields hundreds of thousands of distinct CDR3 sequences, approximately 12% seen once. The material sequenced was blood, either unsorted or a sorted T cell fraction (not recorded which). These receptors originate from a male donor with ankylosing spondylitis. Both conserved end residues are part of each CDR3. D genes are given only for firm matches. Clone size is stated in some rows and not others, as once, few, many or a class when expanded.

.,.,TRBV5-1,TRBJ2-3,CASSLADEVGDTQYF,TGCGCCAGCAGCTTGGCGGACGAAGTCGGGGATACGCAGTATTTT
few,.,TRBV4-3,TRBJ2-1,CASSPTKSSYNEQFF,TGCGCCAGCAGCCCTACAAAGAGCTCCTACAATGAGCAGTTCTTC
many,.,TRBV6-5,TRBJ1-2,CASSYPAGNGYTF,TGTGCCAGCAGTTACCCCGCGGGGAATGGCTACACCTTC
few,.,TRBV11-2,TRBJ2-1,CASSLVGGQTGNEQFF,TGTGCCAGCAGCTTAGTGGGCGGGCAGACGGGCAATGAGCAGTTCTTC
.,.,TRBV5-1,TRBJ2-1,CATKLGLLSNEQFF,TGCGCCACTAAACTTGGGCTTCTCTCCAATGAGCAGTTCTTC
.,.,TRBV20-1,TRBJ1-1,CSATPSGLNTEAFF,TGCAGTGCTACCCCATCAGGCCTGAACACTGAAGCTTTCTTT
.,TRBD2,TRBV5-1,TRBJ2-1,CASSFLAGEGNEQFF,TGCGCCAGCAGCTTTTTAGCGGGAGAAGGCAATGAGCAGTTCTTC
.,TRBD2,TRBV7-3,TRBJ2-7,CASSLIGLAPSSYEQYF,TGTGCCAGCAGCTTAATAGGACTAGCGCCCAGCTCCTACGAGCAGTACTTC
.,.,TRBV5-1,TRBJ1-1,CASSAMGVNTEAFF,TGCGCCAGCAGCGCTATGGGGGTGAACACTGAAGCTTTCTTT
.,TRBD1,TRBV20-1,TRBJ1-4,CSAGTGVIANEKLFF,TGCAGTGCTGGGACAGGGGTTATAGCTAATGAAAAACTGTTTTTT
.,.,TRBV6-2/TRBV6-3,TRBJ2-1,CASSYRSFHEQFF,TGTGCCAGCAGTTACCGATCATTCCACGAGCAGTTCTTC
few,.,TRBV6-5,TRBJ1-6,CASSRHEESSYNSPLHF,TGTGCCAGCAGTCGACACGAGGAAAGCTCCTATAATTCACCCCTCCACTTT
many,.,TRBV18,TRBJ1-1,CASSPAVGEAFF,TGTGCCAGCTCACCAGCCGTTGGGGAAGCTTTCTTT
many,.,TRBV20-1,TRBJ2-1,CSAEGGRNEQFF,TGCAGTGCCGAAGGGGGGCGGAATGAGCAGTTCTTC
.,.,TRBV2,TRBJ2-3,CASIGRSTDTQYF,TGTGCCAGCATAGGACGGTCCACAGATACGCAGTATTTT
few,TRBD2,TRBV12-3/TRBV12-4,TRBJ2-1,CASTFGTSTYNEQFF,TGTGCCAGCACCTTCGGGACTAGCACTTACAATGAGCAGTTCTTC
few,.,TRBV9,TRBJ2-3,CASSVVGRDTQYF,TGTGCCAGCAGCGTAGTGGGGCGTGATACGCAGTATTTT
many,TRBD1,TRBV7-2,TRBJ1-6,CASSLRGNSPLHF,TGTGCCAGCAGCCTCAGGGGGAATTCACCCCTCCACTTT
.,.,TRBV4-1,TRBJ1-2,CASSQDLRTFGNYGYTF,TGCGCCAGCAGCCAAGATCTAAGGACATTTGGTAACTATGGCTACACCTTC
many,.,TRBV11-2,TRBJ2-1,CASSLDSNNEQFF,TGTGCCAGCAGCTTAGATAGCAACAATGAGCAGTTCTTC
many,.,TRBV7-9,TRBJ2-7,CASANSYEQYF,TGTGCCAGCGCTAACTCCTACGAGCAGTACTTC
.,.,TRBV7-2,TRBJ1-2,CASSDRGPYGYTF,TGTGCCAGCAGCGACCGGGGCCCCTATGGCTACACCTTC
few,.,TRBV20-1,TRBJ2-1,CSARVDSYNEQFF,TGCAGTGCTAGAGTGGACTCGTACAATGAGCAGTTCTTC
few,TRBD1,TRBV7-3,TRBJ2-2,CASSPSTGVSGELFF,TGTGCCAGCAGCCCCTCGACAGGGGTTTCCGGGGAGCTGTTTTTT
.,.,TRBV5-1,TRBJ1-2,CASSPGPPRGGYTF,TGCGCCAGCAGCCCCGGACCACCAAGGGGTGGCTACACCTTC
.,TRBD2,TRBV20-1,TRBJ2-4,CSATPPSGSAKNIQYF,TGCAGTGCTACCCCTCCTAGCGGTTCAGCCAAAAACATTCAGTACTTC
.,.,TRBV5-6,TRBJ2-1,CASSAASTHSYNEQFF,TGTGCCAGCAGCGCAGCATCCACCCACTCCTACAATGAGCAGTTCTTC
many,TRBD1,TRBV27,TRBJ2-2,CASSFGARGGNTGELFF,TGTGCCAGCAGTTTCGGAGCCCGAGGGGGCAACACCGGGGAGCTGTTTTTT
.,.,TRBV5-1,TRBJ2-5,CASSLAVERETQYF,TGCGCCAGCAGCTTGGCCGTCGAGAGGGAGACCCAGTACTTC
few,.,TRBV9,TRBJ1-1,CASSAYTTEAFF,TGTGCCAGCAGCGCTTACACCACTGAAGCTTTCTTT
few,.,TRBV7-2,TRBJ1-5,CASSLTTTGLPQHF,TGTGCCAGCAGCTTAACGACTACAGGGCTGCCCCAGCATTTT
many,TRBD1,TRBV29-1,TRBJ1-2,CSVGQGPYGYTF,TGCAGCGTTGGACAGGGACCCTATGGCTACACCTTC
few,.,TRBV20-1,TRBJ1-2,CSGRLYGYTF,TGCAGTGGGAGGTTGTATGGCTACACCTTC
few,.,TRBV2,TRBJ1-1,CASSVETNTEAFF,TGTGCCAGCAGTGTGGAGACGAACACTGAAGCTTTCTTT
few,.,TRBV6-2/TRBV6-3,TRBJ2-1,CASTNRNEQFF,TGTGCCAGCACAAACCGCAATGAGCAGTTCTTC
many,TRBD1,TRBV7-9,TRBJ2-7,CASSEGASYEQYF,TGTGCCAGCAGCGAGGGGGCCTCCTACGAGCAGTACTTC
many,.,TRBV7-2,TRBJ2-5,CASSLGIEVGETQYF,TGTGCCAGCAGCTTAGGGATTGAAGTCGGAGAGACCCAGTACTTC
.,.,TRBV4-3,TRBJ2-1,CASSRGGGTFAYNEQFF,TGCGCCAGCAGCCGAGGAGGGGGGACGTTCGCCTACAATGAGCAGTTCTTC
many,.,TRBV20-1,TRBJ1-2,CSARDNYGYTF,TGCAGTGCTAGAGACAACTATGGCTACACCTTC
.,.,TRBV20-1,TRBJ2-7,CSARGRATGEQYF,TGCAGTGCTAGAGGCAGGGCGACCGGCGAGCAGTACTTC
.,.,TRBV5-1,TRBJ2-7,CASSPPDSRDEQYF,TGCGCCAGCAGCCCCCCCGACTCGAGAGACGAGCAGTACTTC
.,.,TRBV5-1,TRBJ2-7,CASSLEAAGVYEQYF,TGCGCCAGCAGCTTGGAGGCGGCAGGGGTCTACGAGCAGTACTTC